The following is a T cell receptor (beta chain) sequence with its context. The sample belongs to a study of OX40 agonist ivuxolimab in advanced cancers. CDR1 SQVTM and CDR2 ANQGSEA come from the germline V gene. J lost 2 bases, V lost 6 bases, and 8 bases had no gene match. The CDR3 length is 15 residues. The method was immunoSEQ multiplex PCR; TCRdb's version includes in-frame clones alone and lacks a portion of them. This table holds tens of thousands of clones, approximately 80% found once. The receptor's source is an adult with an advanced solid tumor such as melanoma, head and neck, liver or kidney cancer. Specimen: CD4+ or CD8+ T cells sorted from blood, collected in a trial of the OX40 agonist ivuxolimab. The chain has TRBV29-1 and TRBJ2-3, with 10 bases fitting TRBD1. The CDR3 spells CSVSRTGGPTDTQYF. In DNA, the CDR3 is TGCAGCGTCTCCCGGACAGGGGGTCCCACAGATACGCAGTATTTT.